Presented here are 7 T cell receptor beta chains from one specimen sequenced in a study of T-cell reconstitution after alpha-beta-depleted transplantation in children. Unique molecular identifiers tagged the TCRbeta library. TCRdb reanalysed the PCR reads using MiXCR and keeps one entry per CDR3 protein. The data contain under 250,000 distinct CDR3 sequences, about 24% of them singletons. This specimen consisted of PBMCs, mostly from graft donor cells, obtained 360 days after TCRalphabeta/CD19-depleted stem cell transplant. These receptors came from a female patient aged 2-15 years who had a stem cell transplant for congenital amegakaryocytic thrombocytopenia, so the T cells may come from the graft donor.

This clonotype occurred a few times. This chain uses TRBV7-2 with TRBJ2-7; D remains ambiguous. V lost 4 bases, J lost 7 bases, and 17 bases lay in between. CDR1 SGHTA and CDR2 FQGNSA come from the germline V gene. The CDR3 covers 14 residues. CDR3 region: CASSSMILRAEQYF. For the CDR3, the DNA is TGTGCCAGCAGCTCCATGATACTACGAGCTGAGCAGTACTTC.

The rearrangement joins TRBV28 to TRBJ1-2; D remains unclear. Germline CDR1 MDHEN, CDR2 SYDVKM. Trimming removed 7 bases from V and 0 bases from J, with 15 bases in between. There are 15 residues in the CDR3. Here the CDR3 DNA reads TGTGCCAGCATTTCCCTGACGGGAGCTAACTATGGCTACACCTTC. Its protein product is CASISLTGANYGYTF.

The V and J genes are TRBV6-1 and TRBJ2-3; D is possibly TRBD2 (5 bases). The germline gives CDR1 MNHNS, CDR2 SASEGT. This CDR3 contains 15 residues. V was shortened by 5 bases and J by 0 bases, with 12 bases between the two germline ends. DNA for the CDR3: TGTGCCAGCAGTACCAGGACTGTTAGCACAGATACGCAGTATTTT. Translating it yields CASSTRTVSTDTQYF.

The V gene is TRBV29-1, the J gene TRBJ2-1; weak D call: TRBD2 (5 bases). The CDR3 extends over 14 amino acids. Germline V lookup: CDR1 SQVTM, CDR2 ANQGSEA. Between the trimmed V and J ends, which lost 0 bases and 8 bases, there was a span of 14 bases. The CDR3 loop reads CSVEDLSGLDEQFF. Here the CDR3 DNA reads TGCAGCGTTGAAGATCTCAGCGGCCTAGATGAGCAGTTCTTC.

This chain links TRBV20-1 with TRBJ2-3, with 8 bases identical to TRBD2. This CDR3 comprises 14 residues. In germline, CDR1 is DFQATT, CDR2 SNEGSKA (reference sequence). J was trimmed by 1 base and V by 2 bases; bases with no gene match: 2. The CDR3 is CSARIAGRTDTQYF. CDR3 DNA: TGCAGTGCTAGAATAGCGGGACGCACAGATACGCAGTATTTT.

This clonotype was observed a handful of times. The rearrangement uses TRBV12-3 or TRBV12-4 and TRBJ2-5; D is uncertain. This CDR3 is built from 15 residues. V lost 2 bases and J lost 2, with 12 bases in between. In nucleotides, the CDR3 is TGTGCCAGCAGTTTATATGGGGTAGGGCAAGAGACCCAGTACTTC. Protein sequence: CASSLYGVGQETQYF.

This clonotype was observed a handful of times. The CDR3 DNA follows: TGTGCCAGCAGCCCCTTTACTAGACTAGCGGGGGGCCGAGATACGCAGTATTTT. Amino acids: CASSPFTRLAGGRDTQYF. This rearrangement joins TRBV14 to TRBJ2-3, with 13 bases that match TRBD2. The germline V gene encodes CDR1 SGHDN and CDR2 FVKESK. With 4 bases clipped from V and 5 bases from J, the junction kept 12 bases outside the gene matches. The CDR3 covers 18 residues.